This TCR beta chain was profiled in a study of blood T cell repertoires in COVID-19. About the research overall: Sites across the United States, Italy and Spain contributed samples from acute and convalescent COVID-19. PBMCs, B-cell-depleted T cells, or T cells were the source of the cDNA or gDNA that made up the material.

Per the original methods: From reference gene primer amplification, estimates of nucleated cell counts were derived. This table comes from immunoSEQ multiplex PCR, and its TCRdb copy is limited to in-frame clones, with some not included. Clonal size and the V and J genes are those of that table, whereas D and trimming came from the DNA. The profile shows a few hundred thousand clones, approximately 83% of them singletons. Trimming shortened V by 0 bases and J by 3 bases, and 7 bases separated the two germline ends. CDR1 is SGHRS and CDR2 is YFSETQ in the germline V gene. There are 13 residues in the CDR3.

The TCR sequence derives from a woman between 25 and 40 years old who had recovered from COVID-19. The chain is built from TRBV5-1 and TRBJ2-7; D may be TRBD1 (5 bases). The material sequenced was peripheral blood. The CDR3: CASSLEGVYEQYF. CDR3 bases: TGCGCCAGCAGCTTGGAAGGGGTCTACGAGCAGTACTTC.